A single sample gave rise to the 18 T cell receptor beta chains below, sequenced in a study of identical twins. TCRdb re-called the 5' RACE reads with MiXCR, one entry per CDR3 protein. The repertoire includes roughly 290,000 distinct CDR3 sequences, nearly 9.5% of them detected once, and approximately 6.5% sits in the top ten. This sample also belongs to another study, concerning yellow fever vaccine responses in identical twins.

Source material: CD8+ T cells sorted from blood. Receptors originate from a woman between 18 and 29 years old in good health.

The chain uses TRBV7-2 and TRBJ2-1; 10 bases line up with TRBD2. The CDR3 spans 15 residues. After removal of 6 bases from V and 4 bases from J, the junction contained 6 bases not matched to a gene. In germline, CDR1 is SGHTA, CDR2 FQGNSA. The CDR3 DNA sequence: TGTGCCAGCAGGCAACCTAGCGGGGGTTACAATGAGCAGTTCTTC. Encoded protein: CASRQPSGGYNEQFF.

The table lists this clonotype with many counts. The chain recombines TRBV6-1 with TRBJ2-3, with 10 bases identical to TRBD2. V shed 6 bases, J shed 2 bases, and the junction held 5 bases outside the gene matches. Germline V gene sequence: CDR1 MNHNS, CDR2 SASEGT. The CDR3 runs 15 residues. The CDR3 nucleotides are TGTGCCAGCAGGGTAGCGGGGGGAACCACAGATACGCAGTATTTT. Translated: CASRVAGGTTDTQYF.

The chain combines TRBV6-2 or TRBV6-3 with TRBJ2-2; tentative D call: TRBD2 (6 bases). Looked up from germline, CDR1 is MNHEY and CDR2 is SVGEGT. The length of the CDR3 is 18 residues. Trimming removed 6 bases at V and 5 bases at J, with 25 bases between. The CDR3: CASRIQGPETSITGELFF. The CDR3 coding sequence is TGTGCCAGCAGGATACAAGGACCCGAGACTAGTATAACCGGGGAGCTGTTTTTT.

This clonotype was seen once. CDR3 sequence: CASSATPYEQYF. CDR3 nucleotides: TGTGCCAGCTCCGCTACCCCCTACGAGCAGTACTTC. The rearrangement uses TRBV27 and TRBJ2-7; D call uncertain. Trimming left V 8 bases short and J 2 bases short, with 10 bases between. The germline V gene has CDR1 MNHEY and CDR2 SMNVEV (reference sequence). This CDR3 has 12 residues.

This clonotype was observed at least ten times. The chain carries TRBV29-1 and TRBJ2-7; TRBD1 is a possible D gene (5 bases). CDR1 is SQVTM, CDR2 ANQGSEA, per germline. V lost 3 bases, J lost 2 bases, and 8 bases lay in between. CDR3 length equals 12 residues. Written as DNA, the CDR3 is TGCAGCGTTGATTTAGGGGCCTACGAGCAGTACTTC. Translated, it gives CSVDLGAYEQYF.

This chain links TRBV2 with TRBJ1-6; D unclear. The CDR3 covers 14 residues. Germline values: CDR1 SNHLY, CDR2 FYNNEI. Trimming pared 4 bases from V and 4 bases from J, leaving 8 bases between. The CDR3: CASSVAGYNSPLHF. The DNA of the CDR3 is TGTGCCAGCAGTGTGGCAGGTTATAATTCACCCCTCCACTTT.

The chain has TRBV7-8 and TRBJ1-1; D gene ambiguous. The CDR3 sequence is 12 residues long. Germline CDR1 is SGHVS and CDR2 is FQNEAQ. Deletions cut 2 bases from V and 8 bases from J, with 9 bases between. The CDR3 spells CASSLLTGEAFF. The CDR3 DNA follows: TGTGCCAGCAGCTTATTGACGGGGGAAGCTTTCTTT.

In its sample, this clonotype was seen many times. This chain connects TRBV12-3 or TRBV12-4 to TRBJ1-3; no firm D call. V lost 2 bases to trimming and J lost 8 bases, with 16 bases between them. CDR3 length equals 15 residues. The CDR3 bases are TGTGCCAGCAGTTTAACGGCCGATCTGTTCTACACCATATATTTT. The encoded protein is CASSLTADLFYTIYF.

This clonotype appeared a few times. The chain links TRBV7-9 to TRBJ2-7; no firm D call. There are 14 residues in the CDR3. The V and J ends lost 5 bases and 2 bases respectively, with 13 bases between them. Germline values: CDR1 SEHNR, CDR2 FQNEAQ (reference sequence). The CDR3 sequence is CASSPPDKAYEQYF. The CDR3, as DNA: TGTGCCAGCAGCCCCCCCGATAAGGCCTACGAGCAGTACTTC.

This clonotype has ten or more counts. The V gene is TRBV7-9, the J gene TRBJ2-7; 9 nucleotides align to TRBD1. The CDR3 covers 15 residues. V lost 3 bases to trimming and J lost 3 bases; unmatched junction nucleotides: 6. Germline V CDR1 and CDR2: SEHNR, FQNEAQ (reference sequence). The CDR3 DNA reads as TGTGCCAGCAGCTTGGGGACAGGGAAAAGCTACGAGCAGTACTTC. This codes for CASSLGTGKSYEQYF.

V gene TRBV2 combines with J gene TRBJ2-3; 11 nucleotides match TRBD2. Germline values: CDR1 SNHLY, CDR2 FYNNEI. V lost 10 bases and J lost 2; bases outside the gene matches: 5. The CDR3 loop spans 14 amino acids. The CDR3 nucleotides read TGTGCCATCCTAGCGGGGGGACACACAGATACGCAGTATTTT. Amino acid sequence: CAILAGGHTDTQYF.

This clonotype has a handful of counts. The chain recombines TRBV7-8 with TRBJ2-7; 10 positions agree with TRBD2. Germline CDR1 SGHVS, CDR2 FQNEAQ. The CDR3 covers 15 residues. V was clipped by 5 bases and J by 3 bases; unmatched bases: 7. This CDR3 is CASSPLAGDFYEQYF. The CDR3 nucleotides read TGTGCCAGCAGCCCCCTAGCGGGAGATTTCTACGAGCAGTACTTC.

The chain uses TRBV7-2 and TRBJ2-4, with D possibly being TRBD1 (5 bases). V was pared by 5 bases and J by 8 bases, with 16 bases between. In germline, CDR1 is SGHTA, CDR2 FQGNSA. CDR3 length: 14 residues. DNA of the CDR3: TGTGCCAGCAGCCCCTGGGCCTTAGGGGACATTCAGTACTTC. It encodes CASSPWALGDIQYF.

The chain links TRBV24-1 to TRBJ2-2, with 13 bases fitting TRBD2. Germline CDR1 is KGHDR and CDR2 is SFDVKD. Trimming removed 4 bases from V and 1 base from J; junction bases left unmatched: 5. The CDR3 is 18 amino acids. CDR3 nucleotides: TGTGCCACCAGTGAACCGGGACTAGCGGGGCTGAACACCGGGGAGCTGTTTTTT. Protein sequence: CATSEPGLAGLNTGELFF.

The rearrangement joins TRBV29-1 to TRBJ2-1, with D possibly being TRBD2 (6 bases). V shed 3 bases and J shed 4 bases, with 13 bases lying between them. Per germline, CDR1 SQVTM and CDR2 ANQGSEA. This CDR3 comprises 14 residues. Written as DNA, the CDR3 is TGCAGCGTTGATTACCGGGAGATTTACAATGAGCAGTTCTTC. Protein sequence: CSVDYREIYNEQFF.

Regarding this clonotype: This could be a read error, since a much larger clone is one nucleotide away. The chain employs TRBV5-1 and TRBJ2-3; possible D gene TRBD2, 6 bases. The germline CDR1 and CDR2 sequences are SGHRS and YFSETQ. The CDR3 covers 17 residues. The CDR3 sequence is CASSLPGVAQYTDTLYF. The CDR3 bases are TGCGCCAGCAGCTTGCCGGGGGTTGCCCAGTACACAGATACGCTGTATTTT.

This clonotype showed up just a few times. V gene TRBV7-9 combines with J gene TRBJ2-5; TRBD2 matches at 10 bases. The CDR3 has 12 amino acids. The V gene end was trimmed by 5 bases and the J gene end by 11 bases; junction bases not matched to a gene: 5. CDR1 and CDR2 (germline): SEHNR, FQNEAQ (reference sequence). The CDR3 DNA is TGTGCCAGCAGCACAGGACTAGCGGATCAGTACTTC. Translation gives CASSTGLADQYF.

A few counts support this clonotype. The chain couples TRBV4-3 to TRBJ2-1, with 7 bases identical to TRBD2. There are 14 residues in the CDR3. After removal of 0 bases from V and 10 bases from J, the junction contained 6 bases not matched to a gene. CDR1 and CDR2 (germline): LGHNA, YSLEER. The chain's CDR3 is CASSQDRGGGEQFF. The CDR3 DNA sequence: TGCGCCAGCAGCCAAGATCGCGGGGGTGGGGAGCAGTTCTTC.